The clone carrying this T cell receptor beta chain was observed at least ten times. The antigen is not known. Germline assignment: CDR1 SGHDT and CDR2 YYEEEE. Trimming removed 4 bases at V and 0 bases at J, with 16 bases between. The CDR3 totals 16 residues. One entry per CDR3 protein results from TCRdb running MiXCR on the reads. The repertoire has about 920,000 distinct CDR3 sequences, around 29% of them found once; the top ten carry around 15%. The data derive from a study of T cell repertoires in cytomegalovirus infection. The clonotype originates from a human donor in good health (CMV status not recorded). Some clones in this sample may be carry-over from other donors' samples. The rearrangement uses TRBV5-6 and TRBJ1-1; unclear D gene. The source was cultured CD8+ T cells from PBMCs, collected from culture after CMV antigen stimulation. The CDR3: CASSTRPWALNTEAFF. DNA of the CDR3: TGTGCCAGCAGCACCCGTCCGTGGGCCTTGAACACTGAAGCTTTCTTT.